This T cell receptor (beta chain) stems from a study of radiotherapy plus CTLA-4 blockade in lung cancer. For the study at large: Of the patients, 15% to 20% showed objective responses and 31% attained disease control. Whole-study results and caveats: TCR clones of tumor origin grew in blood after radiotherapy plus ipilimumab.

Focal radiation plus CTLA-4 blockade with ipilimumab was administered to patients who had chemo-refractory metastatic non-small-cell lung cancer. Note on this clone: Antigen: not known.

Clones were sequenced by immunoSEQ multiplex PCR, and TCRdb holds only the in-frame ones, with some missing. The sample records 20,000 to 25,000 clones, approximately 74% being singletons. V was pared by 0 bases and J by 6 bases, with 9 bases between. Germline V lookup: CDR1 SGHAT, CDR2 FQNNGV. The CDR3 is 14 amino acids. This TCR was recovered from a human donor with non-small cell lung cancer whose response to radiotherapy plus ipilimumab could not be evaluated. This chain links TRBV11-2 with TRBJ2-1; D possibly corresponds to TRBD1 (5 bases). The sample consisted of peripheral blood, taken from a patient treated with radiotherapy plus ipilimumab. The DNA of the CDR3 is TGTGCCAGCAGCTTAGAAGTCCAGGGCAATGAGCAGTTCTTC. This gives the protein CASSLEVQGNEQFF.